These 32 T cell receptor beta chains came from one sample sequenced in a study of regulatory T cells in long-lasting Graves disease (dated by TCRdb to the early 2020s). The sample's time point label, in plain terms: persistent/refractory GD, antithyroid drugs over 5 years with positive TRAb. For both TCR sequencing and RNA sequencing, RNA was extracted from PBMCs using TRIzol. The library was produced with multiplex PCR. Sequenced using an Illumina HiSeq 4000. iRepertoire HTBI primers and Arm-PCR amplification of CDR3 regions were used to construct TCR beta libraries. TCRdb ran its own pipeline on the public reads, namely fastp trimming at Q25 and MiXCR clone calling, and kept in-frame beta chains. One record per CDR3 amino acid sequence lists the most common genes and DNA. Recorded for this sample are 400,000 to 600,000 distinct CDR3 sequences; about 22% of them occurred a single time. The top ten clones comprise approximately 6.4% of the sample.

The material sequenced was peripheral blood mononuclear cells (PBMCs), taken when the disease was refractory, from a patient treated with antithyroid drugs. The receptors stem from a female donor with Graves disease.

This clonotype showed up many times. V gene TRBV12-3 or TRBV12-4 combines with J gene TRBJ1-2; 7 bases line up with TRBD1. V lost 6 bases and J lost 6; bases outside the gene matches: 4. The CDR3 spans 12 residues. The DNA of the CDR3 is TGTGCCAGCAGCAGACAGGGCCATGGCTACACCTTC. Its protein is CASSRQGHGYTF.

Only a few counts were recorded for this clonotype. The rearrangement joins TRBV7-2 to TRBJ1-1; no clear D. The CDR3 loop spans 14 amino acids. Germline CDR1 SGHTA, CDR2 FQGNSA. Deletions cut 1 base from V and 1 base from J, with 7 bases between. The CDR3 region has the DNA TGTGCCAGCAGCTTAGAATGGCAGAACACTGAAGCTTTCTTT. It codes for CASSLEWQNTEAFF.

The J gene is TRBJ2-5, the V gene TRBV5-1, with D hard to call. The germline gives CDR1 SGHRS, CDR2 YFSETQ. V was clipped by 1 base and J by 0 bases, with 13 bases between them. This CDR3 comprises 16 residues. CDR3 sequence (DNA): TGCGCCAGCAGCTTGACGACCGGCCCGTACCAAGAGACCCAGTACTTC. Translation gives CASSLTTGPYQETQYF.

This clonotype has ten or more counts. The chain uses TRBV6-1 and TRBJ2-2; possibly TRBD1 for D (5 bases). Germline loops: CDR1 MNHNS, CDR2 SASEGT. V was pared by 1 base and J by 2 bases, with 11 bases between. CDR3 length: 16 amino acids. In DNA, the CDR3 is TGTGCCAGCAGTGAAGTCCCAGGGTCCAACACCGGGGAGCTGTTTTTT. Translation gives CASSEVPGSNTGELFF.

The CDR3, as DNA: TGTGCCAGCAGCTTATGGACAGGAGTCCTCTCTGGAAACACCATATATTTT. Amino acid sequence: CASSLWTGVLSGNTIYF. The chain uses TRBV7-3 and TRBJ1-3; 7 nucleotides align to TRBD1. CDR3 length: 17 residues. The germline V gene encodes CDR1 SGHTA and CDR2 FQGTGA. V gave up 2 bases and J gave up 0 bases; unmatched junction bases: 7. The full variable domain, completed using reference TRBV7-3 and TRBJ1-3, is GAGVSQTPSNKVTEKGKYVELRCDPISGHTALYWYRQSLGQGPEFLIYFQGTGAADDSGLPNDRFFAVRPEGSVSTLKIQRTERGDSAVYLCASSLWTGVLSGNTIYFGEGSWLTVV.

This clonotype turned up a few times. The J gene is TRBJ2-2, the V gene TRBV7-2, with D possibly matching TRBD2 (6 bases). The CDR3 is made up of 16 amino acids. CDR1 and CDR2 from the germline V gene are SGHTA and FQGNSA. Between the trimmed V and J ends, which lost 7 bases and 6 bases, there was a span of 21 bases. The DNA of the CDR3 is TGTGCCAGCAATGGGCCCCGGGAGCGTGCATCCGGGGAGCTGTTTTTT. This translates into CASNGPRERASGELFF.

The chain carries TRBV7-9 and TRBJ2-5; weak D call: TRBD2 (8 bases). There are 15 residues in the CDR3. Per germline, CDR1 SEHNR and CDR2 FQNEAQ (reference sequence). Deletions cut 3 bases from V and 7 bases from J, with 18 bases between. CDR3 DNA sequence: TGTGCCAGCAGCTTCTGGACAGGCCGGGGGGGGACCCAGTACTTC. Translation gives CASSFWTGRGGTQYF. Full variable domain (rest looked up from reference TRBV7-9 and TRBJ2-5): DTGVSQNPRHKITKRGQNVTFRCDPISEHNRLYWYRQTLGQGPEFLTYFQNEAQLEKSRLLSDRFSAERPKGSFSTLEIQRTEQGDSAMYLCASSFWTGRGGTQYFGPGTRLLVL.

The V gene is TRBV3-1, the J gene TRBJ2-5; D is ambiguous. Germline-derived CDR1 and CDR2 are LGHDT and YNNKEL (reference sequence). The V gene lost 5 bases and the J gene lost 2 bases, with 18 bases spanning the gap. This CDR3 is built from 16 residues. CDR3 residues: CASSKRERHLQETQYF. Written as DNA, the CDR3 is TGTGCCAGCAGCAAAAGAGAACGACACCTTCAAGAGACCCAGTACTTC.

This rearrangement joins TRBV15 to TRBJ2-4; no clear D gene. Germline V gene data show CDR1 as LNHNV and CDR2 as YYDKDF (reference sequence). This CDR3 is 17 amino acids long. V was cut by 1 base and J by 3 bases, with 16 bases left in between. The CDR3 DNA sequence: TGTGCCACCAGCAGAGGGGTCGACTTTATGGGCAAAAACATTCAGTACTTC. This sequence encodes CATSRGVDFMGKNIQYF.

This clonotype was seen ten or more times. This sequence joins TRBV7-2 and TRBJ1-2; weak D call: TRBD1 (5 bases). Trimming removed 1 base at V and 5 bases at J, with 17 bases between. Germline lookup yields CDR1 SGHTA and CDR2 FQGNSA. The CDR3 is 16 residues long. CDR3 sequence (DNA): TGTGCCAGCAGCTTAGGAGGGATCGGGGGAAGTTATGGCTACACCTTC. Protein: CASSLGGIGGSYGYTF.

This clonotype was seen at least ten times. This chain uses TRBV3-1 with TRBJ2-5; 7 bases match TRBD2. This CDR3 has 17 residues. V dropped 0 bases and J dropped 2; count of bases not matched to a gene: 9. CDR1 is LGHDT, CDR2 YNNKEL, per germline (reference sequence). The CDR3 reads CASSQDPPSGIQETQYF. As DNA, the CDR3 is TGTGCCAGCAGCCAAGATCCCCCCAGCGGGATTCAAGAGACCCAGTACTTC.

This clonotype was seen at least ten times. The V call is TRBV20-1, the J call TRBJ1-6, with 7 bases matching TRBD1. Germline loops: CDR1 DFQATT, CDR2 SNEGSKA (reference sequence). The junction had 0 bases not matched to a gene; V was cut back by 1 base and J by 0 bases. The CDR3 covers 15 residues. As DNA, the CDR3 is TGCAGTGCTAGAGGGGACAGCTCCTATAATTCACCCCTCCACTTT. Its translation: CSARGDSSYNSPLHF.

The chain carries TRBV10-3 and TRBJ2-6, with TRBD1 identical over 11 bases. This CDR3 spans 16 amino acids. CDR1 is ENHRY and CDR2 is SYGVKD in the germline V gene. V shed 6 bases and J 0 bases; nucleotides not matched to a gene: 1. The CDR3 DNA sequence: TGTGCCATCAGGGGGACAGGGGGCTCTGGGGCCAACGTCCTGACTTTC. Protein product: CAIRGTGGSGANVLTF.

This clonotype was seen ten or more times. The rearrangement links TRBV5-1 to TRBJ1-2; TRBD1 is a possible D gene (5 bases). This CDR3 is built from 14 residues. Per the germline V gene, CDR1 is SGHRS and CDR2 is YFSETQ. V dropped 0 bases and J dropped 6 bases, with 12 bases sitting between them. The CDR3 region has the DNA TGCGCCAGCAGCTTGGCCCGAGGGGCGGATGGCTACACCTTC. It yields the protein CASSLARGADGYTF.

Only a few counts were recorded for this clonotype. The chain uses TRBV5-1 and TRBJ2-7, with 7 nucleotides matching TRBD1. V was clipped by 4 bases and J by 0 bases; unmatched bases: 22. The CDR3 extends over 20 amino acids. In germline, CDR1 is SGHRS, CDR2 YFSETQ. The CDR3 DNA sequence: TGCGCCAGCAGCCAGACCCCTTGGTTCGACAGGGTCTCCTACTCCTACGAGCAGTACTTC. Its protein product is CASSQTPWFDRVSYSYEQYF.

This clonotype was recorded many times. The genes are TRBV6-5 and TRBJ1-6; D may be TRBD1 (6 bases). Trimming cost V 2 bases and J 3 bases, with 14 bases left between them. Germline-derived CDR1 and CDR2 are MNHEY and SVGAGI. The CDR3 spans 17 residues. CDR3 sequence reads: CASSYGAGVNYNSPLHF. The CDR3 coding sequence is TGTGCCAGCAGTTACGGGGCAGGGGTCAACTATAATTCACCCCTCCACTTT.

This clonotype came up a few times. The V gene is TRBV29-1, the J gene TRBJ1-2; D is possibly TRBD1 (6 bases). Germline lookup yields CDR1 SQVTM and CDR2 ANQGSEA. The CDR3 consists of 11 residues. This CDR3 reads CQGRTNYGYTF. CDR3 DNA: TGCCAGGGGCGAACTAACTATGGCTACACCTTC.

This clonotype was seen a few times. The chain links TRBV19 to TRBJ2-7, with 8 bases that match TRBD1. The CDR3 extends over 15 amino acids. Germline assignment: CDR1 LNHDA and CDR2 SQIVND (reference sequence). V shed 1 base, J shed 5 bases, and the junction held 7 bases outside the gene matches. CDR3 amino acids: CASSIVGQGSDEQYF. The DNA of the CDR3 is TGTGCCAGTAGTATAGTTGGACAGGGTAGCGACGAGCAGTACTTC. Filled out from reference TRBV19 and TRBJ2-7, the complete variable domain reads DGGITQSPKYLFRKEGQNVTLSCEQNLNHDAMYWYRQDPGQGLRLIYYSQIVNDFQKGDIAEGYSVSREKKESFPLTVTSAQKNPTAFYLCASSIVGQGSDEQYFGPGTRLTVT.

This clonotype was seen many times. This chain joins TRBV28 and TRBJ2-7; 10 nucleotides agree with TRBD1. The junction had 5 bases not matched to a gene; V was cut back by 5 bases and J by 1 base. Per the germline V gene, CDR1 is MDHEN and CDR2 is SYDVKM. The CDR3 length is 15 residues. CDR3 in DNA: TGTGCCAGCAGTACCCGGGACAGGGGTTCCTACGAGCAGTACTTC. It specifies CASSTRDRGSYEQYF.

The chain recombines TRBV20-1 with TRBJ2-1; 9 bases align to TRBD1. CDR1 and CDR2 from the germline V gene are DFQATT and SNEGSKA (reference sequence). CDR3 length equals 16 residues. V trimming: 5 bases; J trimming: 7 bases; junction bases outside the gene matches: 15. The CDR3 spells CSAPWARGTGRNEQFF. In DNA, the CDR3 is TGCAGTGCTCCCTGGGCCCGGGGGACAGGGAGGAATGAGCAGTTCTTC.

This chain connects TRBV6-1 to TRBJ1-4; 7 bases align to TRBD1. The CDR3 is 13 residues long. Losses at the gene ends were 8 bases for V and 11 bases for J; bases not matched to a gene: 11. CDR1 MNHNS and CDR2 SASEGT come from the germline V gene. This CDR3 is CASSGQDSRKLFF. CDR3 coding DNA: TGTGCCAGCTCTGGACAGGACTCCCGGAAACTGTTTTTT.

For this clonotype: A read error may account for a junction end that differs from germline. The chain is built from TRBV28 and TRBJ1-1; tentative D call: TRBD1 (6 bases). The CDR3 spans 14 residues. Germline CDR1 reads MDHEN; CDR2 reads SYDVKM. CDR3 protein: CASSLRGRGTEALF. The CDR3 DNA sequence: TGTGCCAGCAGTTTAAGAGGGAGGGGGACTGAAGCTCTCTTT. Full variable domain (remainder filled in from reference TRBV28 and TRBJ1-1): DVKVTQSSRYLVKRTGEKVFLECVQDMDHENMFWYRQDPGLGLRLIYFSYDVKMKEKGDIPEGYSVSREKKERFSLILESASTNQTSMYLCASSLRGRGTEALFGQGTRLTVV.

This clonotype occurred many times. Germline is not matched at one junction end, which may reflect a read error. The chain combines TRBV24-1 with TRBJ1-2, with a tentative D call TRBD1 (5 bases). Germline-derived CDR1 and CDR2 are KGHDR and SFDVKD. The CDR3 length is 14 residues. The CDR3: CATSDQGSNYGYTF. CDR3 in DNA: TGTGCCACTAGTGACCAGGGTTCTAACTATGGCTACACCTTC.

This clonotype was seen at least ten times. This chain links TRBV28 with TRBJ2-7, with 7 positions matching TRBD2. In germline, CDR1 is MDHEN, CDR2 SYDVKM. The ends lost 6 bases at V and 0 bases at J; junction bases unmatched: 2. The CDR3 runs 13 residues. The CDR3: CASRRDYSYEQYF. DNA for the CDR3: TGTGCCAGCAGGCGGGACTACTCCTACGAGCAGTACTTC.

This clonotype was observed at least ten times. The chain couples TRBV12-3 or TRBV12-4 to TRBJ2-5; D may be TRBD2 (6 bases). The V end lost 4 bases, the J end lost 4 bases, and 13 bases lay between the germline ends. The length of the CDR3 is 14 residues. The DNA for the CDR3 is TGTGCCAGCAGTTGGGGCGGGAAACGAGAGACCCAGTACTTC. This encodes CASSWGGKRETQYF.

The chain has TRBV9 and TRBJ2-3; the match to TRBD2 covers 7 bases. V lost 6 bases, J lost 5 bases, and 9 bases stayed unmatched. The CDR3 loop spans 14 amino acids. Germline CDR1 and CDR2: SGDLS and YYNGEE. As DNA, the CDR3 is TGTGCCAGCACACGGGGGGAGTTTGAAGATACGCAGTATTTT. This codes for CASTRGEFEDTQYF.

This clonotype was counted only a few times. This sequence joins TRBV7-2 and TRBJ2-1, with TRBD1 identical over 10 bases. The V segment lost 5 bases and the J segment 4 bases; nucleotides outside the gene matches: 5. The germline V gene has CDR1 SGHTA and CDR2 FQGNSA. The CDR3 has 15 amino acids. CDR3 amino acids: CASSPDRGGYNEQFF. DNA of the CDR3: TGTGCCAGCAGCCCGGACAGGGGGGGATACAATGAGCAGTTCTTC.

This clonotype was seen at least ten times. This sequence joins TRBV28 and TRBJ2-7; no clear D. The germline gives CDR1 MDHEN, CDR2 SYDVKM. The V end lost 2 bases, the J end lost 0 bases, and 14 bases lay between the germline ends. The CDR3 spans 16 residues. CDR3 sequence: CASSLNPGGPSYEQYF. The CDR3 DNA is TGTGCCAGCAGTTTAAACCCCGGCGGTCCCTCCTACGAGCAGTACTTC.

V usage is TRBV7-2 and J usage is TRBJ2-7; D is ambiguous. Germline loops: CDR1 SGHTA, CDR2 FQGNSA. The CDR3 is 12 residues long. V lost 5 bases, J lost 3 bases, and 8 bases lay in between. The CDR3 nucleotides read TGTGCCAGCAGCAACCTCATCTACGAGCAGTACTTC. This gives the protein CASSNLIYEQYF. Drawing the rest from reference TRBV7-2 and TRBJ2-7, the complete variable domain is GAGVSQSPSNKVTEKGKDVELRCDPISGHTALYWYRQSLGQGLEFLIYFQGNSAPDKSGLPSDRFSAERTGGSVSTLTIQRTQQEDSAVYLCASSNLIYEQYFGPGTRLTVT.

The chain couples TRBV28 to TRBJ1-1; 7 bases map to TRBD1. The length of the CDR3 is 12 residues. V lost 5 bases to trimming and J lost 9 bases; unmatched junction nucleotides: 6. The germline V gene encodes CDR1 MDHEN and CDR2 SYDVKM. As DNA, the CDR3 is TGTGCCAGCAGTCTCGACAGGGCCAAAGCTTTCTTT. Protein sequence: CASSLDRAKAFF. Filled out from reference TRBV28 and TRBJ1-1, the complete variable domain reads DVKVTQSSRYLVKRTGEKVFLECVQDMDHENMFWYRQDPGLGLRLIYFSYDVKMKEKGDIPEGYSVSREKKERFSLILESASTNQTSMYLCASSLDRAKAFFGQGTRLTVV.

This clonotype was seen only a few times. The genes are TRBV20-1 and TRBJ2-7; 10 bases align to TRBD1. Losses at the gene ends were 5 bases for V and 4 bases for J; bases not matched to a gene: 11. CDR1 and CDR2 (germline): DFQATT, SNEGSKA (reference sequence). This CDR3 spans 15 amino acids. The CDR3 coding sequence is TGCAGTGCTTCCATTGGACAGGGGGTGGGGTACGAGCAGTACTTC. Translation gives CSASIGQGVGYEQYF.

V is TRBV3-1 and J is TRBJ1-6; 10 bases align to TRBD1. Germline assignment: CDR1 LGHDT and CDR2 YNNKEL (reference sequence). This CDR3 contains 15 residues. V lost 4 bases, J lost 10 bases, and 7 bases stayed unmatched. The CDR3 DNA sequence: TGTGCCAGCAGCCCATCGGGGACAGGGGACTCACCCCTCCACTTT. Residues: CASSPSGTGDSPLHF.